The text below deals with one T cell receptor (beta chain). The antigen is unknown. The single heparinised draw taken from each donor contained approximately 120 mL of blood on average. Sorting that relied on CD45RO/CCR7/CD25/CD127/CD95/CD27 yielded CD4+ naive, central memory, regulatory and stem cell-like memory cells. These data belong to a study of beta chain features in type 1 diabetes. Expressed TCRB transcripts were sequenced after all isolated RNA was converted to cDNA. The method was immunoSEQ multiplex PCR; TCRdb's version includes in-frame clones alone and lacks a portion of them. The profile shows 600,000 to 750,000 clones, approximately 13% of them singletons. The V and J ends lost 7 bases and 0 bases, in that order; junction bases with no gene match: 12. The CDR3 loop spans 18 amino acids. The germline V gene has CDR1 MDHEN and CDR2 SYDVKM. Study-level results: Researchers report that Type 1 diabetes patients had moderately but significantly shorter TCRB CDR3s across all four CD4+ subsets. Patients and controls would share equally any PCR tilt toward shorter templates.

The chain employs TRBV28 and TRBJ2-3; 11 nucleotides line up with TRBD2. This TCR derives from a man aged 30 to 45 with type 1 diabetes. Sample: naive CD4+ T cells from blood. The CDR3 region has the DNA TGTGCCAGCAACCCCGGGACTAGCGGTAGCCCTAGCACAGATACGCAGTATTTT. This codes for CASNPGTSGSPSTDTQYF.